The clone carrying this T cell receptor (beta chain) showed up just a few times. Its antigen is not identified. The data belong to a study of post-analysis software for immune sequencing data. About the research overall: The disease courses spanned relapsing-remitting, secondary progressive and progressive-relapsing forms of multiple sclerosis.

Unique molecular identifiers had been added to the TCR beta cDNA libraries. From about 1 to 10 million T cells, 450,000 to 550,000 cDNA molecules were obtained. A single record per CDR3 protein comes from TCRdb applying MiXCR to the PCR reads. Of around 250,000 distinct CDR3 sequences listed, 36% are singletons. Study-wide points: F measure showed strong co-clustering of same-batch samples. People with multiple sclerosis had a significantly lower normalized Chao1 diversity than controls did.

The clonotype comes from a girl under 18 with multiple sclerosis. Sequenced input: blood.

The CDR3 coding sequence is TGCAGTGCTAGTAGCCAGGGGAATGAAAAACTGTTTTTT. Protein sequence: CSASSQGNEKLFF. V gene TRBV20-1 combines with J gene TRBJ1-4; D might be TRBD1 (6 bases). CDR3 size: 13 residues. The germline V gene has CDR1 DFQATT and CDR2 SNEGSKA (reference sequence). The germline V and J ends were trimmed by 3 bases and 5 bases, with 10 bases remaining between them.